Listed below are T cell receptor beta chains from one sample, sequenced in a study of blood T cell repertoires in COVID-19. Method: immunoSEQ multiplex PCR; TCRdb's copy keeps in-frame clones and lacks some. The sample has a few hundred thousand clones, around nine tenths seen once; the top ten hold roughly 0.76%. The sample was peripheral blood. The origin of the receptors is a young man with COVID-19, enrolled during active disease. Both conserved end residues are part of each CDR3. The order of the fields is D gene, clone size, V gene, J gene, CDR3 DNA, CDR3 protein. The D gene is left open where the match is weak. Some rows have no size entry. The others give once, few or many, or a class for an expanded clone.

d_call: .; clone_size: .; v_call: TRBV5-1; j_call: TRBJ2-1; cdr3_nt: TGCGCCAGCAGCTTGGAGTCAGGGTCCTACAATGAGCAGTTCTTC; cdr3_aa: CASSLESGSYNEQFF
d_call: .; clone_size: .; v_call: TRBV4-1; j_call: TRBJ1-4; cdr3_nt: TGCGCCAGCAGCCAAGATACAGGCTTGAATGAAAAACTGTTTTTT; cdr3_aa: CASSQDTGLNEKLFF
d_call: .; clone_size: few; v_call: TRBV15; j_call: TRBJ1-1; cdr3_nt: TGTGCCACCAGCCTGAGTCGGAACACTGAAGCTTTCTTT; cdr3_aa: CATSLSRNTEAFF
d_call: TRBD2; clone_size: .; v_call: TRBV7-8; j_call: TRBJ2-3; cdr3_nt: TGTGCCAGCAGCGCTCGTAGCGGGGGGCCCCAATACACAGATACGCAGTATTTT; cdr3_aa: CASSARSGGPQYTDTQYF
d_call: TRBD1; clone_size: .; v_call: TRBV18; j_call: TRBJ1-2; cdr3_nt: TGTGCCAGCTCCCCGCAGGGGGCGAACTATGGCTACACCTTC; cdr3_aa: CASSPQGANYGYTF
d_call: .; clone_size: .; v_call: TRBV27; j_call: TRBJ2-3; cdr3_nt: TGTGCCAGTTCTCAAGCGGATACGCAGTATTTT; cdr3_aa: CASSQADTQYF
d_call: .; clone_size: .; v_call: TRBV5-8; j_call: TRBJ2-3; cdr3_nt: TGTGCCAGCAGCTTGATGTATGGAGGGACTAGCACAGATACGCAGTATTTT; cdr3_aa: CASSLMYGGTSTDTQYF
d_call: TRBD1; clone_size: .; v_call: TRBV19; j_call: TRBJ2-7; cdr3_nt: TGTGCCAGTAGTTGGGACAGAACCTACGAGCAGTACTTC; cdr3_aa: CASSWDRTYEQYF
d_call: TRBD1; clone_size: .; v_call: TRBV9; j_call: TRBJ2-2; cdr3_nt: TGTGCCAGCAGCGTAGCTAAGGGGGCAGTGACCGGGGAGCTGTTTTTT; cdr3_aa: CASSVAKGAVTGELFF
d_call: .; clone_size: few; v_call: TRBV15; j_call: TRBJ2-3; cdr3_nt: TGTGCCACCAGCAGAGATCCCTCAGATACGCAGTATTTT; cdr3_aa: CATSRDPSDTQYF
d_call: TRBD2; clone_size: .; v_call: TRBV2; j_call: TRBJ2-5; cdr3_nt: TGTGCCAGCACGGAGCAGGGACTAGCGGGGGGAGAGACCCAGTACTTC; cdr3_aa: CASTEQGLAGGETQYF
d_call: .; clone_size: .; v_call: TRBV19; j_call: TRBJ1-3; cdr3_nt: TGTGCCAGTAGTACACAGATCTCTGGAAACACCATATATTTT; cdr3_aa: CASSTQISGNTIYF
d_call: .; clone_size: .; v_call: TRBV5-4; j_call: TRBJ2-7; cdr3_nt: TGTGCCAGCAGCGGAGGGGTGGGCAGTTCCTACGAGCAGTACTTC; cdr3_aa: CASSGGVGSSYEQYF
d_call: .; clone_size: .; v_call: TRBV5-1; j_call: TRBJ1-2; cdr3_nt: TGCGCCAGCAGCTCTAACCCGAACAGATTCTATGGCTACACCTTC; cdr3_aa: CASSSNPNRFYGYTF
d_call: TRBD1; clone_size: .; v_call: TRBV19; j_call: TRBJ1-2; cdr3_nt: TGTGCCAGTAGTATATCAACAGGGGGGATCTATGGCTACACCTTC; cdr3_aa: CASSISTGGIYGYTF
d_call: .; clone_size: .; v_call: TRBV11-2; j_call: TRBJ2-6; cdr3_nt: TGTGCCAGCAGCTTGTCGGCGGGAGGGGCCAACGTCCTGACTTTC; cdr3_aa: CASSLSAGGANVLTF
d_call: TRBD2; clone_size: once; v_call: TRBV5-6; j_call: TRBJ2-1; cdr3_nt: TGTGCCAGCAGCTCCCCCCTCTGGCTAGCGGGGGGGTGGAATGAGCAGTTCTTC; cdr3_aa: CASSSPLWLAGGWNEQFF
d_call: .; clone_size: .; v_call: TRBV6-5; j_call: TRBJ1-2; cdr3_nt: TGTGCCAGCAGTTTAAGCGGGCAGCACTATGGCTACACCTTC; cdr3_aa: CASSLSGQHYGYTF
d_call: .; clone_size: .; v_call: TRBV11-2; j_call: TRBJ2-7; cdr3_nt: TGTGCCAGCAGCTTTAGTTCGGTAAGCTCCTACGAGCAGTACTTC; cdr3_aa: CASSFSSVSSYEQYF
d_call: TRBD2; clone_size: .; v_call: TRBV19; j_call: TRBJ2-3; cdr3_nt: TGTGCCAGTAGTATAAGCGGGGTTAGCACAGATACGCAGTATTTT; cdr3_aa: CASSISGVSTDTQYF
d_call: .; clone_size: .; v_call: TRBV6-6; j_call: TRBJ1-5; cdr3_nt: TGTGCCAGCGGCCAAACAGGGATGAGCAATCAGCCCCAGCATTTT; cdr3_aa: CASGQTGMSNQPQHF
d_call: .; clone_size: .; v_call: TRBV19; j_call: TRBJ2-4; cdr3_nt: TGTGCCAGTAGCAGCGGATCCGACATTCAGTACTTC; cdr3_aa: CASSSGSDIQYF
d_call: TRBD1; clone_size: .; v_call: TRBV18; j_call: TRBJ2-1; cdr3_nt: TGTGCCAGCTCACCAAAGGGACAGGTTATAAACAATGAGCAGTTCTTC; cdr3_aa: CASSPKGQVINNEQFF
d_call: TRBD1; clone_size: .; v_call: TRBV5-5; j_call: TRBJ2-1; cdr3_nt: TGTGCCAGCAGCTTGGTGTTGGGCCAGGGGGCCTACAATGAGCAGTTCTTC; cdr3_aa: CASSLVLGQGAYNEQFF
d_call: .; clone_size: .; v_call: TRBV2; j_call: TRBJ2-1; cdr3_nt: TGTGCCAGCAGCCTCCGACAATTGGCCCACAATGAGCAGTTCTTC; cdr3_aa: CASSLRQLAHNEQFF
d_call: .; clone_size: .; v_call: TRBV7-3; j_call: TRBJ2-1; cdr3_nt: TGTGCCAGCAGCTTAGAGCCCCGAGGCCACAATGAGCAGTTCTTC; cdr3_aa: CASSLEPRGHNEQFF
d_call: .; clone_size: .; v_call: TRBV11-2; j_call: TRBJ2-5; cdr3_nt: TGTGCCAGCAGCTCACCGACGGAGGGAGAGACCCAGTACTTC; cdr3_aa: CASSSPTEGETQYF
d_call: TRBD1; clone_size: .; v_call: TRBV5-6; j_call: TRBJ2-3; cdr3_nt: TGTGCCAGCAGCTGGGGGACAGGCGGCACAGATACGCAGTATTTT; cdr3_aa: CASSWGTGGTDTQYF
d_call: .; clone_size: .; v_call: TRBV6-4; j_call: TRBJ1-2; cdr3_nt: TGTGCCAGCAAATATCGAGACAGTACTAACTATGGCTACACCTTC; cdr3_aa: CASKYRDSTNYGYTF
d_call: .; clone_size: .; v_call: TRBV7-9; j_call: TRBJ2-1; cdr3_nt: TGTGCCAGCAGCCCAGCGACCTACAATGAGCAGTTCTTC; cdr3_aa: CASSPATYNEQFF
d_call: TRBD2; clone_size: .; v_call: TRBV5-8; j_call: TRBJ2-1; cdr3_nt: TGTGCCAGCAGGGAGACTAGCGGGAGTGTAAATGAGCAGTTCTTC; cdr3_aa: CASRETSGSVNEQFF
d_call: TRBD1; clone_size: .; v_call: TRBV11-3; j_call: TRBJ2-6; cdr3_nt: TGTGCCAGCAGCTTGGGGACAGGCTCTGGGGCCAACGTCCTGACTTTC; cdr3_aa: CASSLGTGSGANVLTF
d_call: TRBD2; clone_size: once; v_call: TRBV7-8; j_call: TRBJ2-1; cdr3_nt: TGTGCCAGCAGCTTATTACTAGCGGGGGGGAATGAGCAGTTCTTC; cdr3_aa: CASSLLLAGGNEQFF
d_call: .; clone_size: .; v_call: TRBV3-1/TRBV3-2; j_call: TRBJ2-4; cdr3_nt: TGTGCCAGCAGCCAAGTTGAGGGCATTCAGTACTTC; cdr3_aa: CASSQVEGIQYF
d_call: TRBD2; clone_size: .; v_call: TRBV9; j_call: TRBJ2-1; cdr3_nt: TGTGCCAGCAGCCCCACCGCGGGGGGGGAGTACAATGAGCAGTTCTTC; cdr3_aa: CASSPTAGGEYNEQFF
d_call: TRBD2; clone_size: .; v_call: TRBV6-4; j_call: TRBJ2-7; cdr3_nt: TGTGCCAGCAGTACCGACGGACTAGCGGGAGGGCCGGGTCACGAGCAGTACTTC; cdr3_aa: CASSTDGLAGGPGHEQYF
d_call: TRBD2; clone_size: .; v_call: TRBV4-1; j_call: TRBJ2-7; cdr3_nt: TGCGCCAGCAGCCAAGATCTCCTGGGACTAGTCTACGAGCAGTACTTC; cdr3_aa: CASSQDLLGLVYEQYF
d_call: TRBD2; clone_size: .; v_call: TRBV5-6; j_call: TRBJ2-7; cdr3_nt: TGTGCCAGCAGCTTCCTCGAGCGGGAGAGCTACGAGCAGTACTTC; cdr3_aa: CASSFLERESYEQYF
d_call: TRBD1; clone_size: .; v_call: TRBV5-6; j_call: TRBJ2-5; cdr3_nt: TGTGCCAGCAGCTCATGGGGACAGGGGAGAGAGACCCAGTACTTC; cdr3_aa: CASSSWGQGRETQYF
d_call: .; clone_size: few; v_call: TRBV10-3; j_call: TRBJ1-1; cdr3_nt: TGTGCCATCAGTGAGTCCGTCAGGCTATTGAACACTGAAGCTTTCTTT; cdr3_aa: CAISESVRLLNTEAFF
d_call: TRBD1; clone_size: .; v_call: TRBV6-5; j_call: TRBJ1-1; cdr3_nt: TGTGCCAGCAGGACAGACACAGGGGTGAACACTGAAGCTTTCTTT; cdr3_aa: CASRTDTGVNTEAFF
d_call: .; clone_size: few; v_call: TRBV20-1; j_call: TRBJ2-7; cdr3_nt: TGCAGTGCTAGGTTGCAGAACGAGCAGTACTTC; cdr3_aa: CSARLQNEQYF